The clone carrying this T cell receptor (beta chain) was observed many times. The antigen is unknown. The sample belongs to a study of read filtering for tumor transcriptome and immune sequencing. About the research overall: Revised staging placed eight or nine patients in R-ISS I, 15 to 20 in II, 6 or 7 in III. IR-seq gave about 4.05 to 11 million TCR reads per sample; RNA-seq gave about 80 to 1273. Study outcomes and limitations: In IR-seq, single-read clonotypes were 70% to 85% of clonotypes but around 3.2% of reads. The CD138-negative fraction was mixed bone marrow immune cells, not pure T cells.

This CDR3 is 15 amino acids long. The germline V and J ends were trimmed by 8 bases and 0 bases, with 16 bases remaining between them. The germline CDR1 and CDR2 sequences are SGHRS and YFSETQ. This library used roughly 430 ng RNA and molecular barcoded adaptors spanning alpha/delta and beta/gamma chains. TCRdb re-derived calls from the reads in MiXCR, one entry per CDR3 protein. The table records approximately 57,000 distinct CDR3 sequences, roughly an eighth of them present only once. The source is a donor over 35 with multiple myeloma. Sequencing was performed on a population of CD138-negative cells sorted from bone marrow. The J gene is TRBJ2-3, the V gene TRBV5-1, with a tentative D call TRBD2 (6 bases). The CDR3 loop reads CASYSGGASTDTQYF. CDR3 DNA: TGCGCCAGTTACTCCGGGGGAGCGAGCACAGATACGCAGTATTTT.